These 13 T cell receptor beta chains were all obtained from the same sample, sequenced in a study of CD8+ T cells in alopecia areata. As the sequencing template, cDNA was produced by extracting RNA and reverse transcribing it. TCRdb keeps only in-frame clones here, not all; method: immunoSEQ multiplex PCR. The table has 130,000 or so clones, less than 50% seen once. Material: NKG2D-low CD8+ T cells sorted from blood. The source is a human donor with alopecia areata.

The chain links TRBV27 to TRBJ2-3, with 8 bases lining up with TRBD1. This CDR3 region has 14 residues. Trimming took 6 bases from V and 1 from J; bases not matched to a gene: 3. The germline V gene has CDR1 MNHEY and CDR2 SMNVEV (reference sequence). The CDR3 here is CASSSGQGTDTQYF. DNA for the CDR3: TGTGCCAGCAGCTCGGGACAGGGCACAGATACGCAGTATTTT.

The chain couples TRBV5-1 to TRBJ2-1; D gene ambiguous. This CDR3 spans 12 amino acids. Deletions cut 0 bases from V and 5 bases from J, with 3 bases between. CDR1 is SGHRS, CDR2 YFSETQ, per germline. The CDR3 region is CASSLDDNEQFF. CDR3 DNA sequence: TGCGCCAGCAGCTTGGATGACAATGAGCAGTTCTTC.

The chain uses TRBV5-1 and TRBJ2-2; possibly TRBD2 for D (5 bases). V dropped 0 bases and J dropped 1 base, with 7 bases sitting between them. The CDR3 runs 15 residues. The germline V gene has CDR1 SGHRS and CDR2 YFSETQ. The DNA for the CDR3 is TGCGCCAGCAGCTTGGTAGGAGGGAACACCGGGGAGCTGTTTTTT. Its protein product is CASSLVGGNTGELFF.

The chain has TRBV5-1 and TRBJ2-7; the D gene is possibly TRBD2 (5 bases). Trimming shortened V by 1 base and J by 2 bases, and 13 bases separated the two germline ends. Germline V gene sequence: CDR1 SGHRS, CDR2 YFSETQ. The CDR3 runs 15 residues. This chain's CDR3 is CASSLSPDSTYEQYF. As DNA, the CDR3 is TGCGCCAGCAGCTTGTCCCCGGACTCCACCTACGAGCAGTACTTC.

This clone showed up just a few times. The chain joins TRBV29-1 to TRBJ1-2, with a weak D call TRBD1 (5 bases). This CDR3 spans 14 amino acids. The germline CDR1 and CDR2 sequences are SQVTM and ANQGSEA. V dropped 6 bases and J dropped 2 bases, with 16 bases sitting between them. The CDR3, as DNA: TGCAGCGTCGACCGGGGCAGCCCGAACTATGGCTACACCTTC. Encoded protein: CSVDRGSPNYGYTF. The variable domain in full, completed from reference TRBV29-1 and TRBJ1-2, reads SAVISQKPSRDICQRGTSLTIQCQVDSQVTMMFWYRQQPGQSLTLIATANQGSEATYESGFVIDKFPISRPNLTFSTLTVSNMSPEDSSIYLCSVDRGSPNYGYTFGSGTRLTVV.

The rearrangement uses TRBV5-6 and TRBJ2-7; perhaps TRBD2 as D (6 bases). The CDR3 extends over 14 amino acids. Germline CDR1 SGHDT, CDR2 YYEEEE. The ends were cut back, 0 bases at V and 3 bases at J, with 10 bases in the middle. DNA of the CDR3: TGTGCCAGCAGCTTGGGGGTTAGCGGCTACGAGCAGTACTTC. Amino acid sequence: CASSLGVSGYEQYF.

This clone showed up just a few times. The V call is TRBV4-3, the J call TRBJ2-7; D is ambiguous. V shed 0 bases and J shed 7 bases, with 16 bases lying between them. The germline V gene encodes CDR1 LGHNA and CDR2 YSLEER. This CDR3 contains 15 residues. CDR3 DNA: TGCGCCAGCAGCCAAGACCCTGGACCCGCCTGGGAGCAGTACTTC. Protein: CASSQDPGPAWEQYF.

The chain carries TRBV29-1 and TRBJ1-2; D is ambiguous. CDR3 length: 13 amino acids. Germline V gene lookup returns CDR1 SQVTM and CDR2 ANQGSEA. V gave up 7 bases and J gave up 3 bases, with 15 bases separating them. CDR3 amino acids: CSGLKDGYYGYTF. DNA of the CDR3: TGCAGCGGGTTGAAGGACGGTTACTATGGCTACACCTTC. Looking up the rest from reference TRBV29-1 and TRBJ1-2 gives the full variable domain: SAVISQKPSRDICQRGTSLTIQCQVDSQVTMMFWYRQQPGQSLTLIATANQGSEATYESGFVIDKFPISRPNLTFSTLTVSNMSPEDSSIYLCSGLKDGYYGYTFGSGTRLTVV.

The chain uses TRBV27 and TRBJ1-4; no clear D. The CDR3 runs 11 residues. CDR1 is MNHEY, CDR2 SMNVEV, per germline (reference sequence). V was trimmed by 8 bases and J by 7 bases, leaving 8 bases between them. CDR3 region: CASGRSEKLFF. The CDR3 nucleotides are TGTGCCAGCGGAAGGAGTGAAAAACTGTTTTTT.

The chain carries TRBV5-6 and TRBJ2-1; TRBD2 agrees at 8 bases. This CDR3 contains 18 residues. The V and J ends lost 6 bases and 1 base, in that order; junction bases with no gene match: 15. CDR1 and CDR2 from the germline V gene are SGHDT and YYEEEE. The CDR3 sequence is CASTPSSGGVLSYNEQFF. The DNA for the CDR3 is TGTGCCAGCACCCCATCAAGCGGGGGAGTCCTGTCCTACAATGAGCAGTTCTTC.

This clone has only one observation. This rearrangement joins TRBV5-1 to TRBJ2-3; 9 positions agree with TRBD2. The CDR3 contains 17 residues. In germline, CDR1 is SGHRS, CDR2 YFSETQ. V lost 4 bases, J lost 2 bases, and 11 bases stayed unmatched. CDR3 bases: TGCGCCAGCAGCCTACTCCCTAGCGGGGCTAACACAGATACGCAGTATTTT. It specifies CASSLLPSGANTDTQYF. Supplemented by reference TRBV5-1 and TRBJ2-3, the full variable domain reads KAGVTQTPRYLIKTRGQQVTLSCSPISGHRSVSWYQQTPGQGLQFLFEYFSETQRNKGNFPGRFSGRQFSNSRSEMNVSTLELGDSALYLCASSLLPSGANTDTQYFGPGTRLTVL.

V and J are TRBV7-6 and TRBJ2-1; D perhaps matches TRBD1 (6 bases). The CDR3 contains 14 residues. CDR1 and CDR2 (germline): SGHVS, FNYEAQ. V was clipped by 5 bases and J by 6 bases, with 14 bases between them. The chain's CDR3 is CASSGSGQSNEQFF. In DNA form, the CDR3 reads TGTGCCAGCAGCGGGAGCGGACAGTCCAATGAGCAGTTCTTC.

This clone was observed a single time. The J gene is TRBJ1-2, the V gene TRBV29-1; TRBD1 matches at 7 bases. V lost 6 bases, J lost 0 bases, and 7 bases stayed unmatched. CDR3 length: 14 amino acids. Germline values: CDR1 SQVTM, CDR2 ANQGSEA. CDR3 sequence: CSVSGQVPNYGYTF. The CDR3 region has the DNA TGCAGCGTCTCCGGACAGGTCCCTAACTATGGCTACACCTTC.